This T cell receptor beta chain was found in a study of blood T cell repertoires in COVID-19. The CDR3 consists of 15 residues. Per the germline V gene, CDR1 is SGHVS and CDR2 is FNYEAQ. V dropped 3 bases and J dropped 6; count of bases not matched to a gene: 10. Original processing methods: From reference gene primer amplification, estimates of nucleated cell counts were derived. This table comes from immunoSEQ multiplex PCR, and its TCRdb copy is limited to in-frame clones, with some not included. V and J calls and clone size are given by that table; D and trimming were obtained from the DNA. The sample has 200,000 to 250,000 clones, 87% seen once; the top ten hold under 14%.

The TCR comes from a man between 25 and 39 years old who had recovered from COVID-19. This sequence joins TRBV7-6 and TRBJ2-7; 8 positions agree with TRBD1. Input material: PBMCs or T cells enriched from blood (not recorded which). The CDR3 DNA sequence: TGTGCCAGCAGCTTTACCTCGGGACAGGACACCGAGCAGTACTTC. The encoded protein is CASSFTSGQDTEQYF.